The 17 T cell receptor beta chains listed next were all sequenced from one sample in a study of regulatory T cells in long-lasting Graves disease (dated by TCRdb to about 2021). Per the publication, the time point label means: newly diagnosed GD, antithyroid drugs for less than 3 months. For both TCR sequencing and RNA sequencing, RNA was extracted from PBMCs using TRIzol. Libraries were made using multiplex PCR. The instrument was an Illumina HiSeq 4000. iRepertoire HTBI primers and Arm-PCR amplification of CDR3 regions were used to construct TCR beta libraries. TCRdb passed the public sequencing reads through fastp at Q25 and MiXCR, retaining productive beta sequences. Identical CDR3 protein sequences are pooled into one entry, listed with their most common genes and DNA. The sample records fewer than 500,000 distinct CDR3 sequences, roughly 17% of which are singletons. The leading ten clones occupy 9.5% to 15% of the sample.

These records were also assigned to another study, of T cells in Graves' hyperthyroidism and ophthalmopathy.

This sample comprised peripheral blood mononuclear cells (PBMCs), obtained at new diagnosis, from a patient treated with antithyroid drugs. The receptors were gathered from a man aged 35-49 years with Graves disease. Donor details come from another sample of the same person, matched by shared clones.

The chain links TRBV5-4 to TRBJ2-1, with 10 bases matching TRBD2. This CDR3 has 16 amino acids. Trimming at V came to 2 bases and at J to 6 bases, leaving 8 bases not matched to a gene. Germline V gene lookup returns CDR1 SGHNT and CDR2 YYREEE (reference sequence). CDR3 DNA sequence: TGTGCCAGCAGCTTTCTTGCTAGCGGGAGTGGCAATGAGCAGTTCTTC. Residues: CASSFLASGSGNEQFF.

This clonotype was counted many times. The chain joins TRBV5-1 to TRBJ2-1; maybe TRBD2 (6 bases). Between the trimmed V and J ends, which lost 1 base and 0 bases, there was a span of 17 bases. CDR1 and CDR2 from the germline V gene are SGHRS and YFSETQ. This CDR3 comprises 18 residues. CDR3 DNA sequence: TGCGCCAGCAGCTTGATTTCCGGGAGAGCAACCTCCTACAATGAGCAGTTCTTC. This codes for CASSLISGRATSYNEQFF.

This clonotype appeared many times. CDR3 sequence reads: CSAVTNPGQGTDTQYF. Here the CDR3 DNA reads TGCAGTGCTGTAACAAATCCCGGACAGGGGACAGATACGCAGTATTTT. The rearrangement joins TRBV20-1 to TRBJ2-3; TRBD1 matches at 9 bases. This CDR3 comprises 16 residues. Germline CDR1 DFQATT, CDR2 SNEGSKA (reference sequence). Unmatched junction bases numbered 12, after V lost 5 bases and J lost 3 bases.

This clonotype has at least ten counts. The rearrangement links TRBV18 to TRBJ2-7; D is possibly TRBD2 (5 bases). Germline lookup yields CDR1 KGHSH and CDR2 LQKENI. The V and J ends lost 8 bases and 0 bases respectively, with 11 bases between them. The CDR3 has 13 residues. The CDR3 nucleotides are TGTGCCAGCAGCCCTGGGAGCTCCTACGAGCAGTACTTC. Residues: CASSPGSSYEQYF.

This clonotype was picked up many times. The rearrangement links TRBV6-1 to TRBJ2-7, with 10 positions matching TRBD1. V lost 1 base and J lost 3; bases outside the gene matches: 3. The CDR3 totals 15 residues. Germline values: CDR1 MNHNS, CDR2 SASEGT. CDR3 coding DNA: TGTGCCAGCAGTGAAGGGGGGACAGGGGTCTACGAGCAGTACTTC. It specifies CASSEGGTGVYEQYF.

The rearrangement uses TRBV2 and TRBJ2-3; TRBD2 agrees at 12 bases. J lost 5 bases, V lost 4 bases, and 1 base had no gene match. The germline gives CDR1 SNHLY, CDR2 FYNNEI. This CDR3 spans 14 amino acids. This CDR3 is CASSATSGGDTQYF. CDR3 DNA: TGTGCCAGCAGTGCGACTAGCGGGGGAGATACGCAGTATTTT.

This clonotype was recorded at least ten times. The chain is built from TRBV20-1 and TRBJ2-7; no clear D. CDR3 length: 11 residues. Trimming removed 2 bases from V and 2 bases from J, with 4 bases in between. Germline-derived CDR1 and CDR2 are DFQATT and SNEGSKA (reference sequence). The CDR3 coding sequence is TGCAGTGCTAGAAAAACCTACGAGCAGTACTTC. Amino acids: CSARKTYEQYF.

In its sample, this clonotype was seen a few times. V gene TRBV25-1 combines with J gene TRBJ2-6; D is possibly TRBD1 (5 bases). Germline CDR1 MGHDK, CDR2 SYGVNS. V shed 6 bases and J shed 0 bases, with 18 bases lying between them. The CDR3 is made up of 18 amino acids. The CDR3 DNA sequence: TGTGCCAGCAGCCCCTGGGGCCCGACGGCCTCTGGGGCCAACGTCCTGACTTTC. It encodes CASSPWGPTASGANVLTF.

At least ten counts were recorded for this clonotype. The chain combines TRBV28 with TRBJ1-5; D gene ambiguous. The CDR3 runs to 12 residues. V was pared by 8 bases and J by 6 bases, with 11 bases between. Germline V gene sequence: CDR1 MDHEN, CDR2 SYDVKM. Written as DNA, the CDR3 is TGTGCCAGCCGGGTGGGGTTTCAGCCCCAGCATTTT. Amino acid sequence: CASRVGFQPQHF.

This clonotype was seen a handful of times. This chain uses TRBV19 with TRBJ2-7; weak D call: TRBD2 (6 bases). The CDR3 contains 11 residues. Germline V gene data show CDR1 as LNHDA and CDR2 as SQIVND (reference sequence). Trimming stripped 8 bases from V and 6 bases from J, with 11 bases between. The CDR3 protein is CASGPGSEQYF. The CDR3 nucleotides are TGTGCCAGTGGCCCCGGGAGCGAGCAGTACTTC.

This rearrangement joins TRBV10-3 to TRBJ2-2; 10 nucleotides line up with TRBD1. Germline V gene lookup returns CDR1 ENHRY and CDR2 SYGVKD. CDR3 length equals 16 residues. V lost 8 bases and J lost 7; bases outside the gene matches: 13. The CDR3 protein is CAIRRQGAIIGGELFF. CDR3 DNA sequence: TGTGCCATCCGAAGACAGGGGGCGATTATTGGCGGGGAGCTGTTTTTT.

This clonotype appeared a few times. This clone may be a read error of a much larger clone one base away. As the CDR3 is not closed by the conserved phenylalanine or tryptophan, this likely results from a read error. The CDR3 spells CASSEAAARYEQYL. DNA of the CDR3: TGTGCCAGCAGTGAAGCCGCAGCCAGGTACGAGCAGTACCTC. The V call is TRBV6-4, the J call TRBJ2-7; no clear D. With 3 bases removed from V and 4 bases from J, the gap between germline ends came to 13 bases. The germline gives CDR1 MRHNA, CDR2 SNTAGT. The CDR3 spans 14 residues.

This clonotype was recorded many times. The chain joins TRBV7-9 to TRBJ1-2; D may be TRBD1 (6 bases). Trimming stripped 7 bases from V and 2 bases from J, with 11 bases between. Per the germline V gene, CDR1 is SEHNR and CDR2 is FQNEAQ (reference sequence). The CDR3 covers 13 residues. CDR3 region: CASTQQGNYGYTF. The CDR3 bases are TGTGCCAGCACTCAACAGGGAAACTATGGCTACACCTTC.

This clonotype was seen a few times. This chain links TRBV5-1 with TRBJ1-1, with unresolved D. The CDR3 totals 13 residues. Germline CDR1 and CDR2: SGHRS and YFSETQ. The V end lost 4 bases, the J end lost 3 bases, and 10 bases lay between the germline ends. The DNA of the CDR3 is TGCGCCAGCAGCGCGGGCTGGGACACTGAAGCTTTCTTT. This sequence encodes CASSAGWDTEAFF. Drawing the rest from reference TRBV5-1 and TRBJ1-1, the complete variable domain is KAGVTQTPRYLIKTRGQQVTLSCSPISGHRSVSWYQQTPGQGLQFLFEYFSETQRNKGNFPGRFSGRQFSNSRSEMNVSTLELGDSALYLCASSAGWDTEAFFGQGTRLTVV.

This chain connects TRBV7-2 to TRBJ2-3; D unresolved. Per germline, CDR1 SGHTA and CDR2 FQGNSA. The CDR3 runs 15 residues. Trimming shortened V by 1 base and J by 0 bases, and 8 bases separated the two germline ends. The CDR3 nucleotides are TGTGCCAGCAGCTTAGAGCACCCTAGCACAGATACGCAGTATTTT. Translated, it gives CASSLEHPSTDTQYF.

This chain uses TRBV5-5 with TRBJ1-6; tentatively, D is TRBD1 (6 bases). Trimming stripped 4 bases from V and 3 bases from J, with 17 bases between. This CDR3 has 17 residues. Germline-derived CDR1 and CDR2 are SGHKS and YYEKEE (reference sequence). CDR3 sequence reads: CASSPLPGQNYNSPLHF. For the CDR3, the DNA is TGTGCCAGCAGCCCACTACCGGGACAAAACTATAATTCACCCCTCCACTTT.

This clonotype has more than one count but fewer than ten. The V and J genes are TRBV10-3 and TRBJ2-7; D possibly corresponds to TRBD2 (5 bases). This CDR3 has 14 residues. CDR1 ENHRY and CDR2 SYGVKD come from the germline V gene. V lost 3 bases to trimming and J lost 5 bases, with 14 bases between them. In DNA form, the CDR3 reads TGTGCCATCAGTGACCCGGGGAAGCTAAACGAGCAGTACTTC. Residues: CAISDPGKLNEQYF.